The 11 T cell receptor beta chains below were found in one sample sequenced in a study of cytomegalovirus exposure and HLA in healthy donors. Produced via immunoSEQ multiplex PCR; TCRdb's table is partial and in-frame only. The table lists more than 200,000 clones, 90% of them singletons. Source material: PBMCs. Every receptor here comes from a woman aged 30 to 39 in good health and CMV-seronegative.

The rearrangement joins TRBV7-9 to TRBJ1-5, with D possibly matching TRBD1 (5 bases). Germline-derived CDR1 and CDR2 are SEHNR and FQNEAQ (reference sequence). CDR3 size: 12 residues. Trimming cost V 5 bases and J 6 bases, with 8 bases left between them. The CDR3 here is CASSVQGQPQHF. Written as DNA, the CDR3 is TGTGCCAGCAGCGTGCAGGGTCAGCCCCAGCATTTT.

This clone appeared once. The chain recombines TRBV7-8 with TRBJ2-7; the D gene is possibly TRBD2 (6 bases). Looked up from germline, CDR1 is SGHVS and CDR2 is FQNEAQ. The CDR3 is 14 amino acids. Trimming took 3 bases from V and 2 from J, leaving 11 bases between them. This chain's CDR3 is CASSFQWGAYEQYF. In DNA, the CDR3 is TGTGCCAGCAGCTTTCAGTGGGGGGCCTACGAGCAGTACTTC.

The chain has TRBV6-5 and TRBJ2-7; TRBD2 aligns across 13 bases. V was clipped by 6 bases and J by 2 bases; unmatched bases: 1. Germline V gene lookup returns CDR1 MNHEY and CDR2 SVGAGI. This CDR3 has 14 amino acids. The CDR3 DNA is TGTGCCAGCAGCGGACTAGCGGGGGCCTACGAGCAGTACTTC. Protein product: CASSGLAGAYEQYF.

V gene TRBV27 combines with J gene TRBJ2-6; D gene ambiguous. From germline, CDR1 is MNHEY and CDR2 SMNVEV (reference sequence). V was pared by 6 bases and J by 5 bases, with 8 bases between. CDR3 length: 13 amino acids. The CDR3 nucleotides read TGTGCCAGCAGAGCAGGTTGGGCCAACGTCCTGACTTTC. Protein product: CASRAGWANVLTF.

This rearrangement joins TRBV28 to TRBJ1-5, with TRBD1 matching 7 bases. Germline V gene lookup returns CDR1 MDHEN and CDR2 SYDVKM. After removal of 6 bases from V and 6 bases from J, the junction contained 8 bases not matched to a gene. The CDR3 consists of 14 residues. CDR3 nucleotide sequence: TGTGCCAGCAGCCTGACAGGGCCGAGTCAGCCCCAGCATTTT. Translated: CASSLTGPSQPQHF.

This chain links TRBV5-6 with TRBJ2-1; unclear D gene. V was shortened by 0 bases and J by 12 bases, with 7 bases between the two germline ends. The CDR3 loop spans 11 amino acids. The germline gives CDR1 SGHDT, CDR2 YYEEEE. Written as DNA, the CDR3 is TGTGCCAGCAGCTTGGAAAGTCGGCAGTTCTTC. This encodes CASSLESRQFF.

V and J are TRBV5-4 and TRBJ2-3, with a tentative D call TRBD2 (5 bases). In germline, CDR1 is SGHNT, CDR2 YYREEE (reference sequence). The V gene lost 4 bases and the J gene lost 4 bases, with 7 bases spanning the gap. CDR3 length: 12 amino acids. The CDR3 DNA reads TGTGCCAGCAGCCGTAGCGCAGATACGCAGTATTTT. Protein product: CASSRSADTQYF.

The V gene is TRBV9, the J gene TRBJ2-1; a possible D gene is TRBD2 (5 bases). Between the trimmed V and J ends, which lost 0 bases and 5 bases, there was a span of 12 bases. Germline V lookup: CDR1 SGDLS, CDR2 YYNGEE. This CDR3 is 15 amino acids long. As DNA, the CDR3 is TGTGCCAGCAGCGTAGTTGAGGGAGTCCACAATGAGCAGTTCTTC. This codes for CASSVVEGVHNEQFF.

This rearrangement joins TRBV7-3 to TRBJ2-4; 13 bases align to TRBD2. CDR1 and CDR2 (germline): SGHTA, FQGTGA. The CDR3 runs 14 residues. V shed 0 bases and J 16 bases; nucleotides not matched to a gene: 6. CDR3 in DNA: TGTGCCAGCAGCTTAACCTCGACTAGCGGGAGGCCTTACTTC. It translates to CASSLTSTSGRPYF.

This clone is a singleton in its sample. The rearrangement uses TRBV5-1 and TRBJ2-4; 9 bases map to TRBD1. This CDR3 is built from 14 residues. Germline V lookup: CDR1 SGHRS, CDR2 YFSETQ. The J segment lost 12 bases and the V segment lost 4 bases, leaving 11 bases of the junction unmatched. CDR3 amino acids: CASSEWTGAEGQYF. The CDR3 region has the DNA TGCGCCAGCAGCGAGTGGACAGGGGCCGAGGGTCAGTACTTC.

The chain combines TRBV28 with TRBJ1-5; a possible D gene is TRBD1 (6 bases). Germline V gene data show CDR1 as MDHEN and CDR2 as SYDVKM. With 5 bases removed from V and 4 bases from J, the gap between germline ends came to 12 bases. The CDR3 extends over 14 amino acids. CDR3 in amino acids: CASSTGPANQPQHF. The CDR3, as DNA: TGTGCCAGCAGTACAGGGCCAGCTAATCAGCCCCAGCATTTT.